The following is a TCR beta chain sequence with its context. The sample comes from a study of T cells after somatic rescue of genetic block. Using immunoSEQ multiplex PCR, the repertoire was profiled, and TCRdb retains in-frame clones only, with some absent. The sample has approximately 12,000 clones, 65% to 75% seen once; the top ten hold 20%. With 0 bases clipped from V and 6 bases from J, the junction kept 9 bases outside the gene matches. CDR1 is LNHDA and CDR2 is SQIVND in the germline V gene (reference sequence). The CDR3 contains 16 residues. The chain uses TRBV19 and TRBJ2-7; TRBD1 aligns across 9 bases. Specimen: peripheral blood mononuclear cells (PBMCs). This receptor was taken from a boy younger than 18. The CDR3 reads CASSIDPGQGSLEQYF. The CDR3 coding sequence is TGTGCCAGTAGTATAGATCCGGGACAGGGATCCCTCGAGCAGTACTTC.